This T cell receptor beta chain was sequenced during a study of cytomegalovirus exposure and HLA in healthy donors. This CDR3 has 17 amino acids. Trimming took off 6 bases at V and 0 bases at J, with 17 bases between the two ends. Germline assignment: CDR1 SGHAT and CDR2 FQNNGV. PCR was performed using 60 Vbeta and 13 Jbeta primers. Generated by immunoSEQ multiplex PCR, the TCRdb table keeps only in-frame clones and is missing some. The sample shows 120,000 or so clones, 75% to 85% of them seen only once. V and J are TRBV11-2 and TRBJ1-4, with D perhaps matching TRBD1 (6 bases). Sequencing used PBMCs. The sequence derives from a man in his thirties or forties in good health and CMV-seronegative. This chain's CDR3 is CASRYSPGTTTNEKLFF. In DNA form, the CDR3 reads TGTGCCAGCAGGTATTCGCCGGGGACAACAACTAATGAAAAACTGTTTTTT.